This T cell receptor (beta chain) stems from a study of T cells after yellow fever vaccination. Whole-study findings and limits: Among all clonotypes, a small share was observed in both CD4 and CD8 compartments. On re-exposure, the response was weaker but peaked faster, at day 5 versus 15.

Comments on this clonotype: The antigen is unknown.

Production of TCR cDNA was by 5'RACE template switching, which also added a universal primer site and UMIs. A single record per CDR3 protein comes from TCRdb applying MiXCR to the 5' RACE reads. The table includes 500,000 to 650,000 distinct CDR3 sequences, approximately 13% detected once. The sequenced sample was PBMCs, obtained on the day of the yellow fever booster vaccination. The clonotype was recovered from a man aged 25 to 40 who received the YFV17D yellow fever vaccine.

CDR3 in amino acids: CASSSGHSMNEQFF. CDR3 nucleotide sequence: TGTGCCAGCAGTTCCGGGCATAGCATGAATGAGCAGTTCTTC. This sequence joins TRBV12-3 or TRBV12-4 and TRBJ2-1; D ambiguous. V was pared by 4 bases and J by 7 bases, with 14 bases between. The CDR3 totals 14 residues.